This TCR beta chain was captured in a study of T cells in Graves' hyperthyroidism and ophthalmopathy. Overall study context: Peripheral blood was collected at initial diagnosis, before any treatment.

Trimming cost V 3 bases and J 6 bases, with 9 bases left between them. In germline, CDR1 is MNHEY, CDR2 SMNVEV (reference sequence). CDR3 length equals 13 residues. A word on this clonotype: Its antigen is not identified.

General study points: The model predicted ophthalmopathy a median around seven months before onset.

RNA transcripts yielded amplified TCR beta CDR3 regions. Carried out on the TCR CDR3, a first-round RT-PCR used the HTBI primer set. TCRdb analysed the multiplex PCR reads with MiXCR anew, one entry per CDR3 protein. The profile shows roughly 330,000 distinct CDR3 sequences, approximately 17% of them singletons. Diagnoses rested on clinical symptoms, serum thyroxine and TRAb, thyroid ultrasound and orbital computed tomography. Sequenced: blood. The chain combines TRBV27 with TRBJ2-1; D may be TRBD2 (6 bases). The clonotype was recovered from a man aged 25 to 45 with Graves' hyperthyroidism. CDR3 in amino acids: CASSFGGSNEQFF. CDR3 in DNA: TGTGCCAGCAGTTTTGGGGGGAGCAATGAGCAGTTCTTC.